One and the same sample provided the 10 T cell receptor beta chains below, sequenced in a study of blood T cell repertoires in COVID-19. Assay: immunoSEQ multiplex PCR; the TCRdb copy retains only in-frame clones and omits some. The sample gives 200,000 to 300,000 clones, under 85% of which show up once; less than 6.5% is in the top ten. Specimen: peripheral blood. These TCRs come from a human donor in a cohort sampled during active COVID-19.

V gene TRBV24-1 combines with J gene TRBJ2-1; D gene unclear. CDR1 is KGHDR and CDR2 is SFDVKD in the germline V gene. The CDR3 has 12 residues. Trimming left V 4 bases short and J 9 bases short, with 9 bases between. Here the CDR3 DNA reads TGTGCCACCAGTGACAGACTCGGTGAGCAGTTCTTC. It is translated as CATSDRLGEQFF.

The V and J genes are TRBV28 and TRBJ1-2; the match to TRBD1 covers 7 bases. V shed 5 bases, J shed 8 bases, and the junction held 8 bases outside the gene matches. Germline V gene lookup returns CDR1 MDHEN and CDR2 SYDVKM. This CDR3 spans 13 amino acids. CDR3 in DNA: TGTGCCAGCAGTCCAGGGGGACAGCGGGGCTACACCTTC. As protein: CASSPGGQRGYTF.

This clone turned up a few times. The chain uses TRBV7-9 and TRBJ1-3, with D possibly matching TRBD1 (5 bases). V lost 3 bases to trimming and J lost 0 bases, with 12 bases between them. CDR1 SEHNR and CDR2 FQNEAQ come from the germline V gene (reference sequence). There are 16 residues in the CDR3. The CDR3 region is CASSLQGTSSGNTIYF. The CDR3 nucleotides are TGTGCCAGCAGCTTGCAGGGCACGAGCTCTGGAAACACCATATATTTT. Combining the CDR3 with reference TRBV7-9 and TRBJ1-3 gives the whole variable domain DTGVSQNPRHKITKRGQNVTFRCDPISEHNRLYWYRQTLGQGPEFLTYFQNEAQLEKSRLLSDRFSAERPKGSFSTLEIQRTEQGDSAMYLCASSLQGTSSGNTIYFGEGSWLTVV.

This clone has at least ten counts. The chain recombines TRBV5-4 with TRBJ1-3, with TRBD1 matching 8 bases. This CDR3 comprises 14 residues. After removal of 3 bases from V and 4 bases from J, the junction contained 3 bases not matched to a gene. The germline CDR1 and CDR2 sequences are SGHNT and YYREEE (reference sequence). CDR3 bases: TGTGCCAGCAGCTGGAGGGACAGGGGAAACACCATATATTTT. As protein: CASSWRDRGNTIYF.

V and J are TRBV14 and TRBJ1-2, with D possibly matching TRBD1 (6 bases). This CDR3 has 16 amino acids. Per germline, CDR1 SGHDN and CDR2 FVKESK. Trimming cost V 1 base and J 0 bases, with 12 bases left between them. The CDR3: CASSQGQGYSNYGYTF. The CDR3 nucleotides are TGTGCCAGCAGCCAAGGCCAGGGGTACTCTAACTATGGCTACACCTTC.

The chain combines TRBV12-5 with TRBJ2-7; 10 bases fit TRBD1. Trimming took 5 bases from V and 6 from J; bases not matched to a gene: 7. Germline V gives CDR1 LGHNT, CDR2 FRNRAP. The CDR3 covers 14 residues. The CDR3 bases are TGTGCTAGTGGTGCGGGACAGGGGTATGGCGAGCAGTACTTC. Translated: CASGAGQGYGEQYF.

This clone was found a few times. V and J are TRBV5-1 and TRBJ2-2; 11 bases map to TRBD2. CDR3 size: 16 residues. V lost 1 base to trimming and J lost 7 bases; unmatched junction nucleotides: 6. The germline gives CDR1 SGHRS, CDR2 YFSETQ. The CDR3 loop reads CASSLKLAGEIGELFF. As DNA, the CDR3 is TGCGCCAGCAGCTTGAAACTAGCGGGAGAAATCGGGGAGCTGTTTTTT.

CDR3 sequence: CASSRSTGSNYGYTF. CDR3 DNA: TGTGCCAGCTCACGCTCGACAGGGTCTAACTATGGCTACACCTTC. The genes are TRBV18 and TRBJ1-2; 7 positions agree with TRBD1. This CDR3 contains 15 residues. In germline, CDR1 is KGHSH, CDR2 LQKENI. J was trimmed by 0 bases and V by 4 bases; bases with no gene match: 5.

The V call is TRBV5-1, the J call TRBJ1-2; no clear D. Trimming left V 0 bases short and J 5 bases short, with 14 bases between. Looked up from germline, CDR1 is SGHRS and CDR2 is YFSETQ. This CDR3 has 15 amino acids. The CDR3 DNA follows: TGCGCCAGCAGCTTGGGTGACAAGGTCTCATATGGCTACACCTTC. Residues: CASSLGDKVSYGYTF.

The V and J genes are TRBV7-3 and TRBJ2-3; D possibly corresponds to TRBD1 (6 bases). Germline CDR1 reads SGHTA; CDR2 reads FQGTGA. V lost 5 bases and J lost 2, with 20 bases in between. This CDR3 comprises 17 residues. CDR3: CASSPHPPGTSTDTQYF. The CDR3 DNA is TGTGCCAGCAGCCCCCACCCGCCCGGGACATCCACAGATACGCAGTATTTT.